This T cell receptor beta chain was sequenced during a study of T cell responses to AZD1222 COVID-19 vaccine. In the study overall: It was second doses at about 4 or about 12 weeks that were pooled.

This table comes from immunoSEQ multiplex PCR, and its TCRdb copy is limited to in-frame clones, with some not included. The profile shows 66,000 or so clones, more than 75% of them singletons. Looked up from germline, CDR1 is SEHNR and CDR2 is FQNEAQ (reference sequence). The CDR3 is made up of 12 amino acids. Trimming took 3 bases from V and 2 from J, leaving 4 bases between them. The receptor's source is an adult in good health. This material consisted of peripheral blood, taken on day 0 of AZD1222 vaccination. The gene calls are TRBV7-9 and TRBJ1-1; no firm D call. The CDR3 sequence is CASSFLNTEAFF. Written as DNA, the CDR3 is TGTGCCAGCAGCTTTCTTAACACTGAAGCTTTCTTT.